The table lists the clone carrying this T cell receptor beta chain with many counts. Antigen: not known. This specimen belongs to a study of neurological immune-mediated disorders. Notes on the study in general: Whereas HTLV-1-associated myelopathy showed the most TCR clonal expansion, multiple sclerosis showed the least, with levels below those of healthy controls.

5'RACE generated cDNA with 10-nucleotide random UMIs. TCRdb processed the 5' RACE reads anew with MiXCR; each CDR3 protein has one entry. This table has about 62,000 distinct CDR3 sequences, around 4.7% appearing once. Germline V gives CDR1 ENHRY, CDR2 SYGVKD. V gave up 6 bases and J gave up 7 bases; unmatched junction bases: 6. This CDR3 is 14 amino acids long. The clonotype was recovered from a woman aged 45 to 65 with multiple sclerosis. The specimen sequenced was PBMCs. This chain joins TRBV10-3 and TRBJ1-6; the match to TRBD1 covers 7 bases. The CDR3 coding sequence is TGTGCCATCAGGACCGGGACAGAAAATTCACCCCTCCACTTT. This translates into CAIRTGTENSPLHF.